This record concerns one T cell receptor (beta chain) sequence. Its antigen is not identified. Clones were read by immunoSEQ multiplex PCR, and TCRdb kept only the in-frame ones, dropping some. The sample lists about 440,000 clones, 80% to 95% occurring once. The source of the sample is a study of Ad26.COV2.S vaccination and SARS-CoV-2 variants. CDR3 length: 16 amino acids. Germline V CDR1 and CDR2: SGHDT, YYEEEE. The V and J ends lost 4 bases and 0 bases respectively, with 15 bases between them. The treatment was: over 15 received Ad26.COV2.S at low or high dose, single or two shots; about five received placebo; per-sample allocation not given. Repertoires come from day 63 after the first vaccine or placebo injection. Participants' vaccine, an Ad26 vector, delivered Wuhan-strain SARS-CoV-2 spike. Whole-study results and caveats: Those who received vaccine or placebo ended up with similar non-spike TCR breadth. After vaccination, reports described spike-specific CD8+ and CD4+ T cell responses as showing substantial breadth.

The sequencing here drew on peripheral blood, taken in a trial of Ad26.COV2.S vaccine versus placebo. V and J are TRBV5-6 and TRBJ2-3; no clear D. The receptor was derived from a person aged 18-60 years who received the Ad26.COV2.S COVID-19 vaccine or a placebo. CDR3 DNA sequence: TGTGCCAGCAGCGAACTACCCAGTCTCAGCACAGATACGCAGTATTTT. Translating it yields CASSELPSLSTDTQYF.